The next 20 T cell receptor beta chains were all read from a single sample in a study of T cell responses to AZD1222 COVID-19 vaccine. The protocol was immunoSEQ multiplex PCR, while the TCRdb copy is restricted to in-frame clones and leaves out a portion. This table holds under 200,000 clones, 90% found once. The sequencing used peripheral blood, collected on day 0 of AZD1222 vaccination. The receptors were gathered from an adult in good health.

The chain uses TRBV6-5 and TRBJ1-3; D gene unclear. V lost 9 bases, J lost 0 bases, and 15 bases lay in between. Germline CDR1 reads MNHEY; CDR2 reads SVGAGI. The CDR3 totals 15 residues. CDR3 in DNA: TGTGCCAGTAAGGCGAGAAAGGACTCTGGAAACACCATATATTTT. It is translated as CASKARKDSGNTIYF.

V and J are TRBV15 and TRBJ2-5; TRBD1 matches at 10 bases. This CDR3 region has 15 residues. The germline V gene encodes CDR1 LNHNV and CDR2 YYDKDF (reference sequence). V lost 3 bases to trimming and J lost 5 bases; unmatched junction nucleotides: 6. In DNA form, the CDR3 reads TGTGCCACCAGCAGGATGGGACAGGGGTCGGAGACCCAGTACTTC. Protein product: CATSRMGQGSETQYF.

This clone has only a few counts. The rearrangement joins TRBV19 to TRBJ1-3; D remains unclear. This CDR3 is built from 14 residues. The V end was cut by 3 bases, the J end by 0 bases, with 6 bases between. Germline lookup yields CDR1 LNHDA and CDR2 SQIVND (reference sequence). As DNA, the CDR3 is TGTGCCAGTAGTATGGGCTTCTCTGGAAACACCATATATTTT. Protein: CASSMGFSGNTIYF. Looking up the rest from reference TRBV19 and TRBJ1-3 gives the full variable domain: DGGITQSPKYLFRKEGQNVTLSCEQNLNHDAMYWYRQDPGQGLRLIYYSQIVNDFQKGDIAEGYSVSREKKESFPLTVTSAQKNPTAFYLCASSMGFSGNTIYFGEGSWLTVV.

This rearrangement joins TRBV7-9 to TRBJ1-4; D uncertain. The CDR3 contains 14 residues. Per the germline V gene, CDR1 is SEHNR and CDR2 is FQNEAQ (reference sequence). V lost 5 bases and J lost 4, with 11 bases in between. This CDR3 reads CASSPMGSNEKLFF. CDR3 DNA: TGTGCCAGCAGCCCAATGGGGAGTAATGAAAAACTGTTTTTT.

The chain is built from TRBV28 and TRBJ2-1; D is undetermined. Germline CDR1 and CDR2: MDHEN and SYDVKM. The CDR3 has 14 amino acids. Trimming took 7 bases from V and 4 from J, leaving 14 bases between them. For the CDR3, the DNA is TGTGCCAGCACGGTCAGCTTACTTTACAATGAGCAGTTCTTC. It yields the protein CASTVSLLYNEQFF.

The chain has TRBV7-9 and TRBJ2-3, with 7 bases aligning to TRBD2. V dropped 11 bases and J dropped 0; count of bases not matched to a gene: 8. Per germline, CDR1 SEHNR and CDR2 FQNEAQ (reference sequence). This CDR3 spans 14 amino acids. The chain's CDR3 is CASRWTSSTDTQYF. The CDR3 DNA reads TGTGCCTCCCGCTGGACTAGTAGCACAGATACGCAGTATTTT.

The V call is TRBV18, the J call TRBJ1-6, with a weak D call TRBD1 (6 bases). The germline gives CDR1 KGHSH, CDR2 LQKENI. The V end lost 3 bases, the J end lost 9 bases, and 18 bases lay between the germline ends. The CDR3 is made up of 16 amino acids. CDR3 coding DNA: TGTGCCAGCTCACCGTTAGAAGTGACAGGCATTTCACCCCTCCACTTT. It specifies CASSPLEVTGISPLHF.

This clone was picked up a small number of times. This sequence joins TRBV27 and TRBJ1-2; D is unclear. The CDR3 has 15 residues. Germline CDR1 reads MNHEY; CDR2 reads SMNVEV (reference sequence). V lost 2 bases and J 0 bases, leaving 10 bases between the germline ends. The DNA of the CDR3 is TGTGCCAGCAGTTTAAGCGACCCCTCTAACTATGGCTACACCTTC. Its translation: CASSLSDPSNYGYTF.

The J gene is TRBJ1-1, the V gene TRBV28; D is uncertain. With 8 bases removed from V and 4 bases from J, the gap between germline ends came to 2 bases. The CDR3 consists of 9 residues. Germline V CDR1 and CDR2: MDHEN, SYDVKM. This chain's CDR3 is CASGTEAFF. CDR3 nucleotides: TGTGCCAGCGGCACTGAAGCTTTCTTT.

The rearrangement links TRBV6-2 or TRBV6-3 to TRBJ1-1; TRBD1 is a possible D gene (6 bases). V was trimmed by 5 bases and J by 9 bases, leaving 13 bases between them. The CDR3 loop spans 12 amino acids. Germline V gene lookup returns CDR1 MNHEY and CDR2 SVGEGT. CDR3 sequence (DNA): TGTGCCAGCAGTGCGGACAGCCCTAAAGCTTTCTTT. Translating gives CASSADSPKAFF.

This clone was counted between two and nine times. This chain connects TRBV7-2 to TRBJ2-2; D is ambiguous. V lost 1 base to trimming and J lost 6 bases, with 12 bases between them. The CDR3 is 15 amino acids. CDR1 is SGHTA and CDR2 is FQGNSA in the germline V gene. The CDR3 sequence: CASSLVVALAGELFF. CDR3 nucleotide sequence: TGTGCCAGCAGCTTAGTAGTAGCTTTGGCCGGGGAGCTGTTTTTT.

The rearrangement joins TRBV5-1 to TRBJ2-3, with 7 bases lining up with TRBD2. Germline CDR1 SGHRS, CDR2 YFSETQ. Trimming cost V 0 bases and J 4 bases; bases outside gene matches: 2. This CDR3 has 14 residues. Here the CDR3 reads CASSLGAGADTQYF. CDR3 DNA: TGCGCCAGCAGCTTGGGGGCGGGGGCAGATACGCAGTATTTT.

The chain has TRBV29-1 and TRBJ1-2, with 12 bases aligning to TRBD1. The length of the CDR3 is 15 residues. Per the germline V gene, CDR1 is SQVTM and CDR2 is ANQGSEA. The junction had 11 bases not matched to a gene; V was cut back by 4 bases and J by 8 bases. CDR3 nucleotides: TGCAGCGTTGCCAACGCGGGACAGGGGGCGTCGGGCTACACCTTC. Translated, it gives CSVANAGQGASGYTF.

The V call is TRBV7-9, the J call TRBJ1-3; D is ambiguous. Germline lookup yields CDR1 SEHNR and CDR2 FQNEAQ (reference sequence). The CDR3 contains 14 residues. V was shortened by 1 base and J by 8 bases, with 12 bases between the two germline ends. The DNA for the CDR3 is TGTGCCAGCAGCTTAGGCGATGTGAAGCACACCATATATTTT. Translation gives CASSLGDVKHTIYF.

The chain carries TRBV9 and TRBJ1-3; D is uncertain. CDR1 and CDR2 (germline): SGDLS, YYNGEE. V was trimmed by 1 base and J by 0 bases, leaving 8 bases between them. The CDR3 is made up of 15 amino acids. The CDR3 region is CASSVSGSSGNTIYF. The CDR3 region has the DNA TGTGCCAGCAGCGTATCGGGGAGCTCTGGAAACACCATATATTTT. Using reference TRBV9 and TRBJ1-3 for the parts outside the CDR3, the full variable domain is DSGVTQTPKHLITATGQRVTLRCSPRSGDLSVYWYQQSLDQGLQFLIQYYNGEERAKGNILERFSAQQFPDLHSELNLSSLELGDSALYFCASSVSGSSGNTIYFGEGSWLTVV.

The V and J genes are TRBV28 and TRBJ2-1; 13 nucleotides align to TRBD2. CDR1 and CDR2 from the germline V gene are MDHEN and SYDVKM. J lost 9 bases, V lost 2 bases, and 4 bases had no gene match. CDR3 length: 15 amino acids. CDR3 loop: CASSLTSGGASEQFF. The DNA of the CDR3 is TGTGCCAGCAGTTTAACTAGCGGGGGGGCCAGTGAGCAGTTCTTC.

This clone was recorded once. The CDR3 here is CAISETHGTLGADTQYF. The CDR3, as DNA: TGTGCCATCAGTGAGACCCACGGGACGCTCGGGGCAGATACGCAGTATTTT. The chain is built from TRBV10-3 and TRBJ2-3, with D perhaps being TRBD1 or TRBD2 (5 bases each). The CDR3 spans 17 residues. Trimming shortened V by 2 bases and J by 4 bases, and 19 bases separated the two germline ends. Germline V gives CDR1 ENHRY, CDR2 SYGVKD.

The chain has TRBV15 and TRBJ1-2; TRBD1 matches at 7 bases. V shed 4 bases, J shed 3 bases, and the junction held 2 bases outside the gene matches. CDR3 size: 13 residues. Germline loops: CDR1 LNHNV, CDR2 YYDKDF (reference sequence). The CDR3 is CATSIGQDYGYTF. The CDR3 DNA follows: TGTGCCACCAGCATAGGACAGGACTATGGCTACACCTTC.

The V and J genes are TRBV28 and TRBJ1-2, with a tentative D call TRBD1 (5 bases). The CDR3 is made up of 13 amino acids. Germline loops: CDR1 MDHEN, CDR2 SYDVKM. V was cut by 3 bases and J by 2 bases, with 7 bases left in between. The CDR3: CASSLGGNYGYTF. The CDR3 DNA sequence: TGTGCCAGCAGTTTGGGGGGGAACTATGGCTACACCTTC.

The chain is built from TRBV28 and TRBJ1-1, with 9 bases aligning to TRBD1. The CDR3 is 18 amino acids. CDR1 is MDHEN, CDR2 SYDVKM, per germline. The V and J ends lost 2 bases and 5 bases, in that order; junction bases with no gene match: 15. The CDR3: CASSLQWAVTGGWTEAFF. The CDR3 DNA reads as TGTGCCAGCAGTTTACAGTGGGCGGTTACAGGGGGCTGGACTGAAGCTTTCTTT.